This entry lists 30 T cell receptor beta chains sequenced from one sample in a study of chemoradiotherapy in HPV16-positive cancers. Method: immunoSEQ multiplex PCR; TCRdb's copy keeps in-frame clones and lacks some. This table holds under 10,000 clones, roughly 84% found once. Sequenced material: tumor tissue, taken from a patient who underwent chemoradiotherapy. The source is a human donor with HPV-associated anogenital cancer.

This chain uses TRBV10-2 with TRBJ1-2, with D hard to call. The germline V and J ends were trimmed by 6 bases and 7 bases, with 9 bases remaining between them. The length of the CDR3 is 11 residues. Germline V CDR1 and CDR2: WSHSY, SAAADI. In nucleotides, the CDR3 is TGCGCCAGCAGCCAGCAGCTTGGCTACACCTTC. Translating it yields CASSQQLGYTF.

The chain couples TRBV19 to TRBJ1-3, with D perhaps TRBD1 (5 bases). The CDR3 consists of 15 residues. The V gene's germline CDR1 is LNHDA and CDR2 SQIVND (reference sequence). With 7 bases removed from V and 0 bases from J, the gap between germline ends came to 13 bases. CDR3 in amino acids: CASMERGVSGNTIYF. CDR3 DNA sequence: TGTGCCAGTATGGAAAGGGGTGTCTCTGGAAACACCATATATTTT. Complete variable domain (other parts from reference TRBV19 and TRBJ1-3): DGGITQSPKYLFRKEGQNVTLSCEQNLNHDAMYWYRQDPGQGLRLIYYSQIVNDFQKGDIAEGYSVSREKKESFPLTVTSAQKNPTAFYLCASMERGVSGNTIYFGEGSWLTVV.

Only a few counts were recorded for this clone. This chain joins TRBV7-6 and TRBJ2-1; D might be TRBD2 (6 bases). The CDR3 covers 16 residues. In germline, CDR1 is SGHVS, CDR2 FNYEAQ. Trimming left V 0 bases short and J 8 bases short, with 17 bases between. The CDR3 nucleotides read TGTGCCAGCAGCTTAGCCGGGACGGGAGTAAATCATGAGCAGTTCTTC. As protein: CASSLAGTGVNHEQFF.

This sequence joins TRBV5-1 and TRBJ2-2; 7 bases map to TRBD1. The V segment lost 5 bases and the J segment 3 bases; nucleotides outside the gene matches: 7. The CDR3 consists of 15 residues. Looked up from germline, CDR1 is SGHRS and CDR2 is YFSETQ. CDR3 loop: CASSSLGTDTGELFF. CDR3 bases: TGCGCCAGCAGTTCCCTTGGGACAGACACCGGGGAGCTGTTTTTT.

The CDR3 reads CASSENRGGNQPQHF. CDR3 bases: TGTGCCAGCAGTGAAAACAGGGGCGGGAATCAGCCCCAGCATTTT. The J gene is TRBJ1-5, the V gene TRBV2; TRBD1 aligns across 7 bases. Trimming took 2 bases from V and 4 from J; bases not matched to a gene: 5. CDR1 and CDR2 from the germline V gene are SNHLY and FYNNEI. This CDR3 region has 15 residues.

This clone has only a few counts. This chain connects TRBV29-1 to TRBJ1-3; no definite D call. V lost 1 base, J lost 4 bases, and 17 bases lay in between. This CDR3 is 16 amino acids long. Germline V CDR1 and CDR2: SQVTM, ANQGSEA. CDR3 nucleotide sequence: TGCAGCGTTGAAGCACCTTCCCCGGGCGGAGGAAACACCATATATTTT. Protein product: CSVEAPSPGGGNTIYF.

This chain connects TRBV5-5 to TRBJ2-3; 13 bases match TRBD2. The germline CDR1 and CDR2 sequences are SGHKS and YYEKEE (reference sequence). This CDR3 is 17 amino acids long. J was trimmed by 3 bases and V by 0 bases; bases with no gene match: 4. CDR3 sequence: CASSLGWTSGGTDTQYF. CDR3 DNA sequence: TGTGCCAGCAGCTTGGGATGGACTAGCGGGGGAACAGATACGCAGTATTTT. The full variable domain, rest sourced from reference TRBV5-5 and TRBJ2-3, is DAGVTQSPTHLIKTRGQQVTLRCSPISGHKSVSWYQQVLGQGPQFIFQYYEKEERGRGNFPDRFSARQFPNYSSELNVNALLLGDSALYLCASSLGWTSGGTDTQYFGPGTRLTVL.

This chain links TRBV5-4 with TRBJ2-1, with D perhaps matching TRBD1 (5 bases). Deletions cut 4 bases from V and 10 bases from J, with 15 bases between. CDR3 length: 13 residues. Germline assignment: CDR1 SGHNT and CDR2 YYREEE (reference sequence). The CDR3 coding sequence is TGTGCCAGCAGCCGGACCCAGGGTATCGAGCAGTTCTTC. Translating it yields CASSRTQGIEQFF.

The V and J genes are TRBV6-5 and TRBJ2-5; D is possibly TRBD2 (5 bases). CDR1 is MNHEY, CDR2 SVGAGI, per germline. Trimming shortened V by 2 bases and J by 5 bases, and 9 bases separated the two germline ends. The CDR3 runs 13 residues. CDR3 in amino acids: CASSYQASETQYF. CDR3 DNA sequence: TGTGCCAGCAGTTACCAGGCTAGCGAGACCCAGTACTTC.

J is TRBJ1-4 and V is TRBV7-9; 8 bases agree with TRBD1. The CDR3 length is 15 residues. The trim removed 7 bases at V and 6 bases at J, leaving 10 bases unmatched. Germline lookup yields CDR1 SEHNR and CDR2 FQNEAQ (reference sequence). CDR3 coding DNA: TGTGCCAGCACATTCGTGGCAGGGGGCGATGAAAAACTGTTTTTT. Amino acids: CASTFVAGGDEKLFF.

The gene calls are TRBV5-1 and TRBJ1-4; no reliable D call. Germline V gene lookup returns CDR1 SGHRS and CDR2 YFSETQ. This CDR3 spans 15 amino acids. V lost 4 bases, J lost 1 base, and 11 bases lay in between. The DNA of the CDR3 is TGCGCCAGCAGCCCCTCCCTGGGAACTAATGAAAAACTGTTTTTT. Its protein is CASSPSLGTNEKLFF.

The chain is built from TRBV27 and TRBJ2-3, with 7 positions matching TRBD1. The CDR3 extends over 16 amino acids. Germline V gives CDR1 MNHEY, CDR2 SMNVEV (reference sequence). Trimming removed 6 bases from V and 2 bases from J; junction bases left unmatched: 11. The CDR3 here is CASSYRTDRYTDTQYF. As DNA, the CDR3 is TGTGCCAGCAGCTACCGAACGGACAGGTACACAGATACGCAGTATTTT.

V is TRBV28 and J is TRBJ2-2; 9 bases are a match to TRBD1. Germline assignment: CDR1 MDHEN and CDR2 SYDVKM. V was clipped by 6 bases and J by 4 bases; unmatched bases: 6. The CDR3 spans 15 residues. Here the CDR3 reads CASRAGTGPTGELFF. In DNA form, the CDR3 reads TGTGCCAGCAGAGCCGGGACAGGGCCCACCGGGGAGCTGTTTTTT.

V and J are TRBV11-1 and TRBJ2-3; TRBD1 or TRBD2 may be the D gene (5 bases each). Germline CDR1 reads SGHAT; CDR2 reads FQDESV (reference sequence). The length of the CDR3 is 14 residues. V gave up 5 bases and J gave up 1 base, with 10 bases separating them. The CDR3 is CASSHGDGTDTQYF. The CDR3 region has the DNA TGTGCCAGCAGCCACGGGGACGGCACAGATACGCAGTATTTT.

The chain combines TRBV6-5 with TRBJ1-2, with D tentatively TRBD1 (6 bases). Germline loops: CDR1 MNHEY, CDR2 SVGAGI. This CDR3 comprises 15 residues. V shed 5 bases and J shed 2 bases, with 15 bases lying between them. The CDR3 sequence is CASSTRDITNYGYTF. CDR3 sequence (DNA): TGTGCCAGCAGTACCCGGGACATAACAAACTATGGCTACACCTTC.

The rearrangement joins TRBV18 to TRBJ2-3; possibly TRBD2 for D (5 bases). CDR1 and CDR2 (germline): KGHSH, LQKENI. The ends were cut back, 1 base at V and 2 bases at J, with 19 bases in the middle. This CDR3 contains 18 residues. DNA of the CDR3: TGTGCCAGCTCACCACGGAGCCCTAAGGGCGGGTCCACAGATACGCAGTATTTT. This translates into CASSPRSPKGGSTDTQYF.

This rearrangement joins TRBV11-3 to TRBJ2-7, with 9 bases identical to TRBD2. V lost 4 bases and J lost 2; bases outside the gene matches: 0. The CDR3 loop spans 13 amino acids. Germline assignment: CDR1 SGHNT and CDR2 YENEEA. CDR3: CASSSSGAYEQYF. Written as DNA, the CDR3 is TGTGCCAGCAGCTCTAGCGGGGCCTACGAGCAGTACTTC.

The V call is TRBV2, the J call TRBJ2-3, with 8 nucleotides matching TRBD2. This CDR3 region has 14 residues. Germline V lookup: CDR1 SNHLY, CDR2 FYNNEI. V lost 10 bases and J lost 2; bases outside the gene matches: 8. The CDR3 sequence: CATREGALTDTQYF. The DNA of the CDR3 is TGTGCCACCCGGGAGGGAGCCCTCACAGATACGCAGTATTTT.

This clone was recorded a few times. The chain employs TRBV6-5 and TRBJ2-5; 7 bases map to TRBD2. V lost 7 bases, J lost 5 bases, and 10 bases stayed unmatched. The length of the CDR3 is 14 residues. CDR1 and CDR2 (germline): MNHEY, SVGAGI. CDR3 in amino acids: CASTSRLARETQYF. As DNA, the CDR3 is TGTGCCAGCACCTCTCGACTAGCAAGGGAGACCCAGTACTTC.

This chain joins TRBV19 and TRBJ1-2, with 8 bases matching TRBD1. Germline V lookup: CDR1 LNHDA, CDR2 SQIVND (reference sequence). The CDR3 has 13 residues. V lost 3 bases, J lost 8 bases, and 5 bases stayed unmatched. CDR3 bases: TGTGCCAGTAGTATCCGGACAGGGTACGGCTACACCTTC. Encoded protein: CASSIRTGYGYTF.

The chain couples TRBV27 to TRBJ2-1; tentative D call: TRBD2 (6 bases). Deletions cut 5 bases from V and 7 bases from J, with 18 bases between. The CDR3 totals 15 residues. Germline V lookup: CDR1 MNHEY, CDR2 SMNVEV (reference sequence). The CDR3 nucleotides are TGTGCCAGCAGTCCACGCGAGACTAGGGTGAATGAGCAGTTCTTC. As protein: CASSPRETRVNEQFF.

The CDR3 loop reads CSARGTYEQYV. In DNA form, the CDR3 reads TGCAGTGCTAGAGGGACCTACGAGCAGTACGTC. The chain joins TRBV20-1 to TRBJ2-7, with D uncertain. CDR1 and CDR2 (germline): DFQATT, SNEGSKA (reference sequence). V gave up 1 base and J gave up 2 bases, with 3 bases separating them. This CDR3 contains 11 residues.

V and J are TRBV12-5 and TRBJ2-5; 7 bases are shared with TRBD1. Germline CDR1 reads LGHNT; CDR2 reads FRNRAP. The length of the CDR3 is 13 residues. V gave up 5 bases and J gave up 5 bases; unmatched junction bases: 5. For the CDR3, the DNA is TGTGCTAGTGGTCCACAGGGGTCGGAGACCCAGTACTTC. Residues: CASGPQGSETQYF.

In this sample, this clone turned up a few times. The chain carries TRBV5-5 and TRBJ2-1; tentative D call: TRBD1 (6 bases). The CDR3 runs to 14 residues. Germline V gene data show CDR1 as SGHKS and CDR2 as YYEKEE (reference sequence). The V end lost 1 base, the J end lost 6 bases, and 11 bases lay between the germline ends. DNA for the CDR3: TGTGCCAGCAGCTTGACAGGGTTATCCAATGAGCAGTTCTTC. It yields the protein CASSLTGLSNEQFF.

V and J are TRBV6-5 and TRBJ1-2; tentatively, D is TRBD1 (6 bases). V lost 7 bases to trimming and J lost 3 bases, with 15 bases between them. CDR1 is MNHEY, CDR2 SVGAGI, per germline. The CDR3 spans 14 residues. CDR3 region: CASTSAGEDYGYTF. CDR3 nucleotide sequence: TGTGCCAGCACCTCGGCAGGGGAGGACTATGGCTACACCTTC.

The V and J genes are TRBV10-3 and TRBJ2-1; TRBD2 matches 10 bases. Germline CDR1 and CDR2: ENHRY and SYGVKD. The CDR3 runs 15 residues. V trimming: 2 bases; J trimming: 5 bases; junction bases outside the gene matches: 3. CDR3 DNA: TGTGCCATCAGTGAGACGCTAGCGGGAGACAATGAGCAGTTCTTC. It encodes CAISETLAGDNEQFF.

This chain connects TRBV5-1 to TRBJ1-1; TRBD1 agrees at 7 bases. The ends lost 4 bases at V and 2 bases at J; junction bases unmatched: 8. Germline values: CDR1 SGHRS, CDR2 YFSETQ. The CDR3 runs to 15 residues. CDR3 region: CASSLGTEQNTEAFF. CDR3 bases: TGCGCCAGCAGCCTGGGGACAGAACAAAACACTGAAGCTTTCTTT.

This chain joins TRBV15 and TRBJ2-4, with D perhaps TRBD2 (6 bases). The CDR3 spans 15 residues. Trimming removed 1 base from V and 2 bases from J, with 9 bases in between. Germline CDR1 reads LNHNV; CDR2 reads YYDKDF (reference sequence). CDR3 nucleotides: TGTGCCACCAGCAGAGGTGCGGGAACCAAAAACATTCAGTACTTC. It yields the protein CATSRGAGTKNIQYF.

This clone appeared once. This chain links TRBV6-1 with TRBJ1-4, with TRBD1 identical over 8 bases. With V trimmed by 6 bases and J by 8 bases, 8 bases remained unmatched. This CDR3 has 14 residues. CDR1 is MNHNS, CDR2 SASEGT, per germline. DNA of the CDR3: TGTGCCAGCAGGGCTACAGGGGGTGCGGAAAAACTGTTTTTT. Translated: CASRATGGAEKLFF.

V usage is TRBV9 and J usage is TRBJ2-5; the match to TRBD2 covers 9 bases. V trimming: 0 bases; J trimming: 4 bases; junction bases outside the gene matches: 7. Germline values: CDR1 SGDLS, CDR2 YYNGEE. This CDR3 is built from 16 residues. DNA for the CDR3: TGTGCCAGCAGCGTAGGGGCTAGCGGGAAAGGAGAGACCCAGTACTTC. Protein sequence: CASSVGASGKGETQYF.